Listed below are T cell receptor beta chains from one sample, sequenced in a study of cytomegalovirus exposure and HLA in healthy donors. Sequencing used immunoSEQ multiplex PCR; TCRdb keeps in-frame clones, though not all of them. The sample lists roughly 90,000 clones, approximately 69% occurring once. The sample consisted of PBMCs. These receptors were collected from a man between 25 and 39 years old in good health and CMV-seropositive. Both conserved end residues are part of each CDR3. The D gene is left open where the match is weak. Size is stated for part of the rows, as once, few or many counts, or as a class when the clone is expanded.

v_call: TRBV7-9; d_call: -; j_call: TRBJ1-1; clone_size: -; cdr3_aa: CASSLIVPGDTEAFF; cdr3_nt: TGTGCCAGCAGCCTAATAGTACCCGGTGACACTGAAGCTTTCTTT
v_call: TRBV6-5; d_call: -; j_call: TRBJ2-1; clone_size: -; cdr3_aa: CASSYLLGDNEQFF; cdr3_nt: TGTGCCAGCAGTTACCTGTTAGGAGACAATGAGCAGTTCTTC
v_call: TRBV30; d_call: TRBD2; j_call: TRBJ2-7; clone_size: -; cdr3_aa: CAWGRTSGSSEQYF; cdr3_nt: TGTGCCTGGGGGAGGACTAGCGGGTCGAGCGAGCAGTACTTC
v_call: TRBV12-5; d_call: -; j_call: TRBJ1-1; clone_size: once; cdr3_aa: CASAPIGGAMNTEAFF; cdr3_nt: TGTGCTAGTGCCCCAATCGGTGGGGCCATGAACACTGAAGCTTTCTTT
v_call: TRBV6-6; d_call: TRBD1; j_call: TRBJ1-2; clone_size: -; cdr3_aa: CASSPQGGLYGYTF; cdr3_nt: TGTGCCAGCAGTCCTCAGGGGGGCCTTTATGGCTACACCTTC
v_call: TRBV4-1; d_call: -; j_call: TRBJ1-5; clone_size: -; cdr3_aa: CASSHGTGRYSNQPQHF; cdr3_nt: TGCGCCAGCAGCCATGGAACCGGGAGATATAGCAATCAGCCCCAGCATTTT
v_call: TRBV5-1; d_call: TRBD2; j_call: TRBJ2-1; clone_size: -; cdr3_aa: CASSLEVAGGLEEQFF; cdr3_nt: TGCGCCAGCAGCTTGGAAGTAGCGGGGGGGCTGGAGGAGCAGTTCTTC
v_call: TRBV29-1; d_call: TRBD1; j_call: TRBJ2-3; clone_size: once; cdr3_aa: CSVFLPGQRSTDTQYF; cdr3_nt: TGCAGCGTTTTCCTCCCGGGACAGAGGAGCACAGATACGCAGTATTTT
v_call: TRBV4-3; d_call: -; j_call: TRBJ1-5; clone_size: -; cdr3_aa: CASSQDRTGNNQPQHF; cdr3_nt: TGCGCCAGCAGCCAAGATAGAACAGGGAACAATCAGCCCCAGCATTTT
v_call: TRBV5-1; d_call: -; j_call: TRBJ2-7; clone_size: once; cdr3_aa: CASSLGGPYEQYF; cdr3_nt: TGCGCCAGCAGTCTGGGGGGTCCCTACGAGCAGTACTTC
v_call: TRBV18; d_call: TRBD2; j_call: TRBJ2-7; clone_size: -; cdr3_aa: CASSRGLAGDASYEQYF; cdr3_nt: TGTGCCAGCTCACGTGGACTAGCGGGGGACGCCTCCTACGAGCAGTACTTC
v_call: TRBV7-3; d_call: TRBD2; j_call: TRBJ2-2; clone_size: -; cdr3_aa: CASSLGGRVDTGELFF; cdr3_nt: TGTGCCAGCAGCCTCGGCGGGAGGGTGGACACCGGGGAGCTGTTTTTT
v_call: TRBV28; d_call: -; j_call: TRBJ1-1; clone_size: -; cdr3_aa: CASSFQNTEAFF; cdr3_nt: TGTGCCAGCAGTTTCCAGAACACTGAAGCTTTCTTT
v_call: TRBV19; d_call: TRBD2; j_call: TRBJ2-3; clone_size: -; cdr3_aa: CASSSGASGRVGRDTQYF; cdr3_nt: TGTGCCAGTAGCTCCGGGGCTAGCGGGAGGGTTGGAAGAGATACGCAGTATTTT
v_call: TRBV7-9; d_call: -; j_call: TRBJ1-2; clone_size: -; cdr3_aa: CASSTRTDKFSFSGYTF; cdr3_nt: TGTGCCAGCAGCACCCGAACGGACAAGTTTTCTTTTAGTGGCTACACCTTC
v_call: TRBV20-1; d_call: -; j_call: TRBJ2-7; clone_size: -; cdr3_aa: CSANSYEQYF; cdr3_nt: TGCAGTGCTAATAGCTACGAGCAGTACTTC
v_call: TRBV7-3; d_call: TRBD2; j_call: TRBJ2-1; clone_size: -; cdr3_aa: CASSLAGGPNEQFF; cdr3_nt: TGTGCCAGCAGCTTAGCGGGGGGTCCCAATGAGCAGTTCTTC
v_call: TRBV20-1; d_call: -; j_call: TRBJ2-1; clone_size: -; cdr3_aa: CSAPLQGEQFF; cdr3_nt: TGCAGTGCTCCCCTACAGGGAGAGCAGTTCTTC
v_call: TRBV6-5; d_call: -; j_call: TRBJ2-1; clone_size: once; cdr3_aa: CASSPTSFEQFF; cdr3_nt: TGTGCCAGCAGTCCGACTAGTTTTGAGCAGTTCTTC
v_call: TRBV16; d_call: TRBD1; j_call: TRBJ1-4; clone_size: few; cdr3_aa: CASSLQQGTNEKLFF; cdr3_nt: TGTGCCAGCAGCCTTCAACAGGGGACTAATGAAAAACTGTTTTTT
v_call: TRBV9; d_call: TRBD2; j_call: TRBJ2-5; clone_size: -; cdr3_aa: CASSVAGGLQETQYF; cdr3_nt: TGTGCCAGCAGCGTAGCGGGGGGACTCCAAGAGACCCAGTACTTC
v_call: TRBV5-6; d_call: TRBD2; j_call: TRBJ2-1; clone_size: -; cdr3_aa: CASSLTSGAYNEQFF; cdr3_nt: TGTGCCAGCAGCTTGACTAGCGGTGCCTACAATGAGCAGTTCTTC
v_call: TRBV25-1; d_call: TRBD2; j_call: TRBJ2-7; clone_size: few; cdr3_aa: CASSDPSGSGSYEQYF; cdr3_nt: TGTGCCAGCAGTGATCCCAGCGGGAGCGGCTCCTACGAGCAGTACTTC
v_call: TRBV15; d_call: TRBD2; j_call: TRBJ2-1; clone_size: few; cdr3_aa: CATSRESSGRAFNEQFF; cdr3_nt: TGTGCCACCAGCAGAGAATCGAGCGGGAGGGCATTCAATGAGCAGTTCTTC
v_call: TRBV5-6; d_call: -; j_call: TRBJ1-2; clone_size: -; cdr3_aa: CASRHPTEPSSHGYTF; cdr3_nt: TGTGCCAGCAGGCATCCCACTGAGCCATCTTCTCATGGCTACACCTTC
v_call: TRBV7-6; d_call: TRBD2; j_call: TRBJ2-2; clone_size: -; cdr3_aa: CASSWGLAANTGELFF; cdr3_nt: TGTGCCAGCAGCTGGGGACTAGCGGCGAACACCGGGGAGCTGTTTTTT